The next 16 T cell receptor beta chains were all read from a single sample in a study of blood T cell repertoires in COVID-19. The table came from immunoSEQ multiplex PCR; TCRdb's copy has only in-frame clones and leaves some out. There are about 140,000 clones in the sample; about 90% occur only once, and approximately 10% lies in the top ten. Sample: peripheral blood. These receptors originate from an elderly woman with acute or convalescent COVID-19.

The V call is TRBV28, the J call TRBJ1-4; unclear D gene. Germline CDR1 MDHEN, CDR2 SYDVKM. Trimming removed 1 base at V and 0 bases at J, with 6 bases between. This CDR3 comprises 15 residues. CDR3 residues: CASSLSGSTNEKLFF. The CDR3 region has the DNA TGTGCCAGCAGTTTATCGGGGTCAACTAATGAAAAACTGTTTTTT.

This clone was picked up one time. This chain connects TRBV7-9 to TRBJ1-3; 7 bases map to TRBD1. The ends lost 0 bases at V and 2 bases at J; junction bases unmatched: 1. Per germline, CDR1 SEHNR and CDR2 FQNEAQ (reference sequence). The length of the CDR3 is 15 residues. CDR3 protein: CASSLAGGTGNTIYF. The CDR3 region has the DNA TGTGCCAGCAGCTTAGCAGGGGGCACTGGAAACACCATATATTTT.

CDR3 DNA sequence: TGTGCCAGCAGCCAAGGACAGGGCGACCTCAAAGAGACCCAGTACTTC. This translates into CASSQGQGDLKETQYF. J is TRBJ2-5 and V is TRBV5-4; TRBD1 agrees at 8 bases. The CDR3 has 16 residues. Germline CDR1 and CDR2: SGHNT and YYREEE (reference sequence). V shed 4 bases, J shed 3 bases, and the junction held 11 bases outside the gene matches.

J is TRBJ1-2 and V is TRBV7-9; 8 bases fit TRBD1. Losses at the gene ends were 2 bases for V and 8 bases for J; bases not matched to a gene: 13. Germline V gene data show CDR1 as SEHNR and CDR2 as FQNEAQ (reference sequence). The CDR3 runs to 16 residues. The CDR3 here is CASSLLGAGGAEGYTF. The CDR3 DNA reads as TGTGCCAGCAGCTTACTTGGGGCAGGGGGCGCGGAAGGCTACACCTTC.

The rearrangement links TRBV7-9 to TRBJ1-2, with unresolved D. Trimming took 0 bases from V and 2 from J, leaving 10 bases between them. This CDR3 comprises 15 residues. Germline CDR1 is SEHNR and CDR2 is FQNEAQ (reference sequence). As DNA, the CDR3 is TGTGCCAGCAGCTTAGCGGCAGGCGAAAACTATGGCTACACCTTC. This sequence encodes CASSLAAGENYGYTF.

This clone was picked up one time. This chain uses TRBV30 with TRBJ1-2, with D perhaps matching TRBD1 (5 bases). Germline V gives CDR1 GTSNPN, CDR2 SVGIG (reference sequence). V was cut by 1 base and J by 0 bases, with 15 bases left in between. The CDR3 is 16 residues long. CDR3 sequence: CAWSGQIVTSNYGYTF. CDR3 nucleotides: TGTGCCTGGAGTGGACAGATAGTTACCTCTAACTATGGCTACACCTTC.

The rearrangement uses TRBV29-1 and TRBJ1-5, with D hard to call. CDR1 is SQVTM and CDR2 is ANQGSEA in the germline V gene. V shed 4 bases and J shed 4 bases, with 14 bases lying between them. This CDR3 contains 14 residues. The CDR3 region has the DNA TGCAGCGTTGTTGTTGGTGGCCCTAATCAGCCCCAGCATTTT. Protein product: CSVVVGGPNQPQHF.

The rearrangement joins TRBV6-5 to TRBJ2-7, with 7 positions matching TRBD2. Germline values: CDR1 MNHEY, CDR2 SVGAGI. This CDR3 is built from 15 residues. The V and J ends lost 6 bases and 2 bases, in that order; junction bases with no gene match: 10. The CDR3 protein is CASRYLAAGPYEQYF. CDR3 DNA sequence: TGTGCCAGCAGATATCTAGCGGCGGGGCCCTACGAGCAGTACTTC.

The chain is built from TRBV7-8 and TRBJ1-1; D remains unclear. The CDR3 is 13 amino acids. CDR1 is SGHVS, CDR2 FQNEAQ, per germline. V lost 8 bases, J lost 0 bases, and 10 bases lay in between. CDR3 residues: CASASDMNTEAFF. The CDR3, as DNA: TGTGCCAGCGCTTCCGACATGAACACTGAAGCTTTCTTT. The variable domain in full, with the rest retrieved from reference TRBV7-8 and TRBJ1-1, is GAGVSQSPRYKVAKRGQDVALRCDPISGHVSLFWYQQALGQGPEFLTYFQNEAQLDKSGLPSDRFFAERPEGSVSTLKIQRTQQEDSAVYLCASASDMNTEAFFGQGTRLTVV.

This chain joins TRBV3-1 (or the pseudogene TRBV3-2) and TRBJ1-2; 7 bases fit TRBD1. Germline values: CDR1 LGHDT, CDR2 YNNKEL (reference sequence). The CDR3 runs 15 residues. The V gene end was trimmed by 2 bases and the J gene end by 4 bases; junction bases not matched to a gene: 7. CDR3 sequence reads: CASSQYGTEAYGYTF. The CDR3 coding sequence is TGTGCCAGCAGCCAATACGGGACAGAGGCCTATGGCTACACCTTC.

J is TRBJ2-5 and V is TRBV5-1; 9 nucleotides agree with TRBD2. V trimming: 0 bases; J trimming: 5 bases; junction bases outside the gene matches: 8. CDR1 is SGHRS and CDR2 is YFSETQ in the germline V gene. The CDR3 length is 16 residues. The CDR3 sequence: CASSLAKGGGVETQYF. In DNA form, the CDR3 reads TGCGCCAGCAGCTTGGCCAAAGGCGGGGGGGTCGAGACCCAGTACTTC.

The chain is built from TRBV4-3 and TRBJ1-2, with D hard to call. Germline lookup yields CDR1 LGHNA and CDR2 YSLEER. V lost 5 bases, J lost 2 bases, and 15 bases lay in between. The CDR3 sequence is 15 residues long. In nucleotides, the CDR3 is TGCGCCAGCAGCTCAGTCCGAGGTTCCAACTATGGCTACACCTTC. Translated, it gives CASSSVRGSNYGYTF.

In its sample, this clone was seen a few times. The sample holds other DNA sequences that translate to the same CDR3. The chain joins TRBV20-1 to TRBJ2-1, with 7 nucleotides matching TRBD2. The CDR3 runs 12 residues. Looked up from germline, CDR1 is DFQATT and CDR2 is SNEGSKA (reference sequence). V shed 3 bases, J shed 5 bases, and the junction held 1 base outside the gene matches. CDR3 nucleotides: TGCAGTGCTAGTGCGGGAGACAATGAGCAGTTCTTC. It yields the protein CSASAGDNEQFF.

The CDR3 is CASSSSQMGGRSYNEQFF. The CDR3 bases are TGTGCCAGCAGTTCCTCCCAGATGGGGGGGCGCTCCTACAATGAGCAGTTCTTC. The chain links TRBV27 to TRBJ2-1; D is perhaps TRBD2 (7 bases). CDR1 and CDR2 from the germline V gene are MNHEY and SMNVEV (reference sequence). V was clipped by 4 bases and J by 0 bases, with 19 bases between them. This CDR3 has 18 amino acids.

V gene TRBV7-2 combines with J gene TRBJ2-1; D may be TRBD2 (5 bases). Germline CDR1 is SGHTA and CDR2 is FQGNSA. The CDR3 is 14 residues long. V gave up 5 bases and J gave up 3 bases, with 11 bases separating them. CDR3 loop: CASSAYEGYNEQFF. The DNA of the CDR3 is TGTGCCAGCAGCGCATACGAGGGCTACAATGAGCAGTTCTTC.

The rearrangement joins TRBV18 to TRBJ1-1; D is unresolved. This CDR3 is built from 16 residues. The V gene lost 3 bases and the J gene lost 0 bases, with 14 bases spanning the gap. Germline-derived CDR1 and CDR2 are KGHSH and LQKENI. CDR3 sequence (DNA): TGTGCCAGCTCACCTTACGAGGCGAACATGAACACTGAAGCTTTCTTT. As protein: CASSPYEANMNTEAFF.